The 23 T cell receptor beta chains listed next were all sequenced from one sample in a study of T cell changes during pregnancy in multiple sclerosis. Some clones are missing from TCRdb's copy, which holds only in-frame ones; the method was immunoSEQ multiplex PCR. The table shows approximately 92,000 clones, with roughly 92% occurring only once. Source: peripheral blood, taken in the first trimester of pregnancy. The origin of the receptors is a female donor with multiple sclerosis, enrolled in a pregnancy study.

The chain joins TRBV25-1 to TRBJ1-2, with TRBD1 matching over 7 bases. After removal of 0 bases from V and 5 bases from J, the junction contained 3 bases not matched to a gene. Germline CDR1 is MGHDK and CDR2 is SYGVNS. The CDR3 is 14 amino acids. The CDR3 bases are TGTGCCAGCAGTGAATATGGGACAGAATATGGCTACACCTTC. Translated: CASSEYGTEYGYTF.

V and J are TRBV10-3 and TRBJ2-1, with 9 positions matching TRBD2. The junction had 10 bases not matched to a gene; V was cut back by 6 bases and J by 13 bases. This CDR3 has 13 amino acids. Germline V lookup: CDR1 ENHRY, CDR2 SYGVKD. Here the CDR3 DNA reads TGTGCCATCAGCGTGGTAGCGGGAGAGGGCCAGTTCTTC. The encoded protein is CAISVVAGEGQFF.

The chain combines TRBV5-1 with TRBJ1-4; D is unclear. CDR1 and CDR2 from the germline V gene are SGHRS and YFSETQ. The V gene lost 0 bases and the J gene lost 10 bases, with 13 bases spanning the gap. The CDR3 has 14 residues. The CDR3 region has the DNA TGCGCCAGCAGCTTGGAACAGACGGGAGGAAAACTGTTTTTT. Residues: CASSLEQTGGKLFF.

The chain combines TRBV5-1 with TRBJ2-3; TRBD2 matches at 7 bases. Germline lookup yields CDR1 SGHRS and CDR2 YFSETQ. The CDR3 length is 17 residues. The trim removed 0 bases at V and 6 bases at J, leaving 13 bases unmatched. CDR3 sequence (DNA): TGCGCCAGCAGCTTGGATGTCGTGGGAGGGCTCGGGGATACGCAGTATTTT. It yields the protein CASSLDVVGGLGDTQYF. Full variable domain (outside the CDR3, taken from reference TRBV5-1 and TRBJ2-3): KAGVTQTPRYLIKTRGQQVTLSCSPISGHRSVSWYQQTPGQGLQFLFEYFSETQRNKGNFPGRFSGRQFSNSRSEMNVSTLELGDSALYLCASSLDVVGGLGDTQYFGPGTRLTVL.

This clone was detected only once. In DNA, the CDR3 is TGTGCCAGCAGCTTGGAGGGGACAGATACGCAGTATTTT. Translation gives CASSLEGTDTQYF. The V gene is TRBV5-6, the J gene TRBJ2-3, with D possibly matching TRBD1 (5 bases). The CDR3 spans 13 residues. Germline loops: CDR1 SGHDT, CDR2 YYEEEE. With 0 bases removed from V and 3 bases from J, the gap between germline ends came to 5 bases.

Note on this clone: Relative to the germline gene, one junction end is altered; a read error may explain this. This rearrangement joins TRBV6-6 to TRBJ2-7; D not resolved. The CDR3 extends over 14 amino acids. Germline CDR1 reads MNHNY; CDR2 reads SVGAGI (reference sequence). The CDR3 loop is CASSDSDLAYEQYF. CDR3 DNA sequence: TGTGCCAGCAGTGACTCAGACTTGGCCTACGAGCAGTACTTC.

The rearrangement links TRBV29-1 to TRBJ1-1; D unclear. Germline V gene data show CDR1 as SQVTM and CDR2 as ANQGSEA. Trimming shortened V by 6 bases and J by 3 bases, and 14 bases separated the two germline ends. The CDR3 is 13 residues long. The DNA of the CDR3 is TGCAGCGTCGAGTTGGTGGCGGACACTGAAGCTTTCTTT. Amino acids: CSVELVADTEAFF.

The J gene is TRBJ2-1, the V gene TRBV5-1; 10 bases agree with TRBD2. The CDR3 runs to 16 residues. The junction had 13 bases not matched to a gene; V was cut back by 3 bases and J by 10 bases. CDR1 is SGHRS and CDR2 is YFSETQ in the germline V gene. CDR3 protein: CASSSLLAGPGYEQFF. In DNA, the CDR3 is TGCGCCAGCAGCTCCCTACTAGCGGGGCCGGGGTACGAGCAGTTCTTC.

The rearrangement uses TRBV6-6 and TRBJ2-5, with D maybe TRBD1 (6 bases). Between the trimmed V and J ends, which lost 2 bases and 1 base, there was a span of 14 bases. The CDR3 consists of 16 residues. CDR1 is MNHNY, CDR2 SVGAGI, per germline (reference sequence). The DNA for the CDR3 is TGTGCCAGCAGTTACCCACACAGGGATTCCCAAGAGACCCAGTACTTC. This translates into CASSYPHRDSQETQYF.

This sequence joins TRBV6-5 and TRBJ1-3; D unclear. Deletions cut 2 bases from V and 0 bases from J, with 5 bases between. From germline, CDR1 is MNHEY and CDR2 SVGAGI. This CDR3 contains 14 residues. CDR3 in amino acids: CASSYGSSGNTIYF. The CDR3 DNA sequence: TGTGCCAGCAGTTACGGTAGCTCTGGAAACACCATATATTTT.

V usage is TRBV19 and J usage is TRBJ2-1; 9 bases match TRBD2. The CDR3 length is 15 residues. The germline V gene has CDR1 LNHDA and CDR2 SQIVND (reference sequence). Trimming at V came to 7 bases and at J to 2 bases, leaving 6 bases not matched to a gene. This chain's CDR3 is CASTLSGGTYNEQFF. The DNA for the CDR3 is TGTGCCAGTACCTTAAGCGGGGGGACCTACAATGAGCAGTTCTTC.

The chain couples TRBV29-1 to TRBJ2-3, with no clear D. The V end lost 7 bases, the J end lost 0 bases, and 5 bases lay between the germline ends. This CDR3 is built from 11 residues. The germline gives CDR1 SQVTM, CDR2 ANQGSEA. CDR3 bases: TGCAGCGGACTTAGCACAGATACGCAGTATTTT. It is translated as CSGLSTDTQYF.

V and J are TRBV20-1 and TRBJ1-2; TRBD1 might be the D (5 bases). The germline V gene encodes CDR1 DFQATT and CDR2 SNEGSKA (reference sequence). Trimming left V 2 bases short and J 6 bases short, with 7 bases between. The CDR3 covers 11 residues. The CDR3 region has the DNA TGCAGTGCTAGACAGGGCCATGGCTACACCTTC. Translating gives CSARQGHGYTF.

In nucleotides, the CDR3 is TGTGCCAGCAGCGCCGGGAGGGACGTATCTGGGGCCAACGTCCTGACTTTC. Amino acid sequence: CASSAGRDVSGANVLTF. V gene TRBV9 combines with J gene TRBJ2-6; 8 positions match TRBD2. This CDR3 spans 17 amino acids. Germline CDR1 is SGDLS and CDR2 is YYNGEE. V shed 3 bases, J shed 1 base, and the junction held 6 bases outside the gene matches.

The sample holds one count of this clone. The genes are TRBV19 and TRBJ2-3; 15 nucleotides line up with TRBD2. Germline V gene sequence: CDR1 LNHDA, CDR2 SQIVND (reference sequence). Trimming cost V 8 bases and J 0 bases; bases outside gene matches: 9. This CDR3 is built from 18 residues. The CDR3 protein is CASSLGLAGGFSTDTQYF. CDR3 nucleotide sequence: TGTGCCAGTTCTCTCGGACTAGCGGGAGGGTTTAGCACAGATACGCAGTATTTT.

J is TRBJ2-7 and V is TRBV10-1; D gene unclear. V was cut by 4 bases and J by 1 base, with 2 bases left in between. Germline V gives CDR1 WNHNN, CDR2 SYGVQD (reference sequence). This CDR3 contains 11 residues. The CDR3 nucleotides read TGCGCCAGCAGTGTATCCTACGAGCAGTACTTC. Amino acids: CASSVSYEQYF.

This rearrangement joins TRBV19 to TRBJ1-5; D perhaps matches TRBD1 (6 bases). The V gene lost 3 bases and the J gene lost 2 bases, with 17 bases spanning the gap. CDR1 and CDR2 from the germline V gene are LNHDA and SQIVND (reference sequence). The CDR3 runs 17 residues. CDR3 sequence: CASSIMDSRLGNQPQHF. DNA for the CDR3: TGTGCCAGTAGTATCATGGACAGCCGGCTAGGCAATCAGCCCCAGCATTTT.

V gene TRBV13 combines with J gene TRBJ2-1; 8 bases match TRBD2. CDR1 is PRHDT and CDR2 is FYEKMQ in the germline V gene (reference sequence). The V and J ends lost 1 base and 7 bases, in that order; junction bases with no gene match: 6. The CDR3 contains 15 residues. Written as DNA, the CDR3 is TGTGCCAGCAGCTTAGCGGGAGGGCCGAAGAATGAGCAGTTCTTC. As protein: CASSLAGGPKNEQFF.

This clone has a handful of counts. For the CDR3, the DNA is TGTGCCAGCAGCTTTATGCAGGGGAAAGAGACCCAGTACTTC. Translated: CASSFMQGKETQYF. This chain joins TRBV7-9 and TRBJ2-5; D possibly corresponds to TRBD1 (6 bases). This CDR3 is 14 amino acids long. Germline CDR1 and CDR2: SEHNR and FQNEAQ (reference sequence). V was trimmed by 3 bases and J by 3 bases, leaving 11 bases between them.

The chain recombines TRBV25-1 with TRBJ2-7, with 9 bases matching TRBD2. V was pared by 4 bases and J by 0 bases, with 4 bases of the junction left unmatched. CDR1 is MGHDK, CDR2 SYGVNS, per germline. The CDR3 contains 15 residues. The CDR3 region is CASSAPGLASYEQYF. CDR3 in DNA: TGTGCCAGCAGTGCTCCGGGACTAGCCTCCTACGAGCAGTACTTC.

This chain connects TRBV5-1 to TRBJ1-1, with D maybe TRBD1 (6 bases). From germline, CDR1 is SGHRS and CDR2 YFSETQ. The CDR3 is 15 amino acids. The ends were cut back, 2 bases at V and 1 base at J, with 12 bases in the middle. This CDR3 is CASSFPDRGNTEAFF. The CDR3 coding sequence is TGCGCCAGCAGCTTCCCGGACAGAGGGAACACTGAAGCTTTCTTT.

This clone has only one observation. V and J are TRBV28 and TRBJ2-5; 10 nucleotides line up with TRBD2. Germline assignment: CDR1 MDHEN and CDR2 SYDVKM. This CDR3 has 15 residues. With V trimmed by 2 bases and J by 7 bases, 7 bases remained unmatched. The CDR3 DNA follows: TGTGCCAGCAGTTTAAGGCTAGCGGGGGACAGGACCCAGTACTTC. Its translation is CASSLRLAGDRTQYF.

This clone showed up just once. This sequence may be a read error, since a much larger clone differs from it by one base. The genes are TRBV9 and TRBJ2-3; 8 bases map to TRBD1. Per the germline V gene, CDR1 is SGDLS and CDR2 is YYNGEE. CDR3 length: 15 residues. The CDR3 sequence: CVSSVAMDRVDTQYF. For the CDR3, the DNA is TGTGTCAGCAGCGTAGCTATGGACAGGGTTGATACGCAGTATTTT.